The clone carrying this TCR beta chain was detected many times. What it binds is not known. Between the trimmed V and J ends, which lost 1 base and 7 bases, there was a span of 11 bases. The length of the CDR3 is 13 residues. Per the germline V gene, CDR1 is LGHDT and CDR2 is YNNKEL (reference sequence). This sample is drawn from a study of T cells in Graves' hyperthyroidism and ophthalmopathy. Study results and caveats: Blood shared most expanded thyroid clonotypes above 0.001.

Thyroid ultrasound and orbital computed tomography, with clinical symptoms and serum thyroxine and TRAb, informed diagnoses. Amplification of TCR beta CDR3 regions was performed using RNA transcripts as template. Researchers ran a first-round RT-PCR on the TCR CDR3 using the HTBI primer set. TCRdb processed the multiplex PCR reads anew with MiXCR; each CDR3 protein has one entry. The data show some 580,000 distinct CDR3 sequences, 16% seen once. The source material was blood. The sequence came from a woman aged 40 to 49 with Graves' ophthalmopathy. This chain joins TRBV3-1 and TRBJ2-7; D unclear. CDR3 sequence: CASSQGAMVEQYF. The DNA of the CDR3 is TGTGCCAGCAGCCAAGGGGCCATGGTAGAGCAGTACTTC.